This TCR beta chain was obtained from a study of yellow fever vaccine responses in identical twins. TCRdb reanalysed the RT-PCR reads using MiXCR and keeps one entry per CDR3 protein. The sample carries about 13,000 distinct CDR3 sequences, roughly 86% recorded once. This clonotype was found a few times. V was cut by 0 bases and J by 8 bases, with 13 bases left in between. This CDR3 comprises 14 residues. Germline V gene lookup returns CDR1 SGHAT and CDR2 FQDESV (reference sequence). J is TRBJ1-2 and V is TRBV11-1; D remains ambiguous. The sequence was collected from a woman aged 18-29 years who received the yellow fever vaccine. The sample consisted of T cells from blood (PBMCs), unsorted or a sorted subset (not recorded which), taken before or after yellow fever vaccination (not recorded which). This CDR3 is CASSLAPSQWGYTF. For the CDR3, the DNA is TGTGCCAGCAGCTTAGCCCCCTCTCAGTGGGGCTACACCTTC. Full variable domain (outside the CDR3, taken from reference TRBV11-1 and TRBJ1-2): EAEVAQSPRYKITEKSQAVAFWCDPISGHATLYWYRQILGQGPELLVQFQDESVVDDSQLPKDRFSAERLKGVDSTLKIQPAELGDSAMYLCASSLAPSQWGYTFGSGTRLTVV.